This record looks at one TCR beta chain sequence and its context. This specimen comes from a study of technical replicates of blood from several donors. The protocol was immunoSEQ multiplex PCR, while the TCRdb copy is restricted to in-frame clones and leaves out a portion. The sample lists 76,000 or so clones; roughly 91% were seen once. The origin of this receptor is a human donor in good health. Sequenced: T cells isolated from PBMCs.

The CDR3, as DNA: TGTGCCAGCAGCCAGGGTGACAGGATGAACACTGAAGCTTTCTTT. It translates to CASSQGDRMNTEAFF. The chain is built from TRBV4-2 and TRBJ1-1; D is perhaps TRBD1 (6 bases). Trimming removed 3 bases at V and 0 bases at J, with 11 bases between. The CDR3 is 15 residues long. From germline, CDR1 is LGHNA and CDR2 YNFKEQ.